Listed below are T cell receptor beta chains from one sample, sequenced in a study of T cell repertoires in cytomegalovirus infection. No antigen has been identified for these receptors. TCRdb reprocessed the reads with MiXCR, giving one entry per CDR3 protein. The sample shows a few hundred thousand distinct CDR3 sequences, approximately 40% of them seen only once. Here the sequenced sample was cultured PBMCs, taken from culture after CMV antigen stimulation. Every receptor here comes from a human donor in good health (CMV status not recorded). Some clones in this sample may be carry-over from other donors' samples. Each CDR3 is given without its conserved first and last residue. Each record gives: clone size, D gene, J gene, V gene, CDR3 protein. A D gene is named only where the DNA matches it firmly. Size tells how often a clone was seen (once, few, many) or the class of an expanded clone, and some rows leave it out.

few,.,TRBJ1-5,TRBV20-1,SAKGPINQPQH
few,TRBD2,TRBJ2-7,TRBV6-1,ASSWSMSGRPEEQY
.,.,TRBJ2-1,TRBV19,ASSIGRGYNEQF
.,.,TRBJ1-3,TRBV15,ATSRDSRVGNTIY
.,.,TRBJ1-5,TRBV6-1,ASSRLGPQSNQPQH
.,.,TRBJ1-6,TRBV7-6,ASSLGVGAGSNSPLH
few,.,TRBJ2-5,TRBV6-4,ASSDDSGETQY
.,TRBD1,TRBJ2-5,TRBV19,ASSIGTAYQETQY
few,.,TRBJ1-2,TRBV12-3/TRBV12-4,ASSSDRTFGGYT
once,.,TRBJ2-1,TRBV18,ASSPSSLSYNEQF
few,TRBD2,TRBJ2-1,TRBV4-3,ASSQGASGSDNEQF
.,.,TRBJ1-4,TRBV28,ASSPLLGRGDEKLF
few,.,TRBJ1-6,TRBV6-2/TRBV6-3,ASMRDGNSPLH
few,.,TRBJ2-7,TRBV2,ASSVAGWDEQY
few,.,TRBJ2-5,TRBV25-1,ASSGLRTGEYQETQY
.,TRBD1,TRBJ2-7,TRBV7-2,ASSQTGTAYEQY
once,.,TRBJ1-1,TRBV6-5,ASSKTGKSTEAF
.,TRBD2,TRBJ2-1,TRBV7-2,ASSSQLAGGGYNEQF
.,TRBD2,TRBJ2-3,TRBV20-1,SARSSGITDTQY
.,TRBD2,TRBJ2-5,TRBV30,AWSSGGLETQY
.,.,TRBJ2-1,TRBV7-4,ASSFISSNEQF
.,.,TRBJ1-6,TRBV7-2,ASSLNRNSPLH
few,.,TRBJ1-1,TRBV7-9,ASRLDTEAF
few,.,TRBJ1-1,TRBV7-2,ASSATGLSEAF
few,.,TRBJ1-1,TRBV4-2,ASSQDSWMNTEAF
.,.,TRBJ2-1,TRBV6-6,ASSYDSSRPQF
.,TRBD2,TRBJ2-7,TRBV7-8,ASSPGGRSEQY
.,.,TRBJ2-1,TRBV4-1,ASSHKGTSSYNEQF
.,.,TRBJ1-6,TRBV20-1,SAHSLYGSPLH
.,.,TRBJ1-6,TRBV12-3/TRBV12-4,ASSLGGPLH
once,.,TRBJ1-5,TRBV12-3/TRBV12-4,ASSFGDTYQPQH
.,.,TRBJ1-1,TRBV4-1,ASSHPWDDTEAF
few,TRBD2,TRBJ2-1,TRBV6-1,ASQQRDGSYNEQF
.,.,TRBJ2-3,TRBV20-1,SAPSPYTDTQY
few,TRBD2,TRBJ2-7,TRBV12-3/TRBV12-4,ASSLATRPTAGGEYEQY
few,TRBD2,TRBJ2-3,TRBV7-8,ASSPGLAGITDTQY
few,.,TRBJ1-3,TRBV12-3/TRBV12-4,ASFRAGPGNTIY
few,TRBD1,TRBJ1-5,TRBV6-6,ASSRSSRGNQPQH
.,TRBD2,TRBJ2-3,TRBV7-2,ASSSTSSGPVGWY
.,TRBD1,TRBJ2-1,TRBV7-8,ASSLRDRNYNEQF
.,TRBD2,TRBJ2-1,TRBV20-1,SATELAGAYNEQF
.,.,TRBJ2-3,TRBV7-9,ASSLRERTDTQY
few,.,TRBJ2-7,TRBV6-2/TRBV6-3,ASSDIYASEQY
.,TRBD1,TRBJ1-2,TRBV4-3,ASSQGRQGARYGYT
many,TRBD2,TRBJ2-1,TRBV7-2,ASSLEMGLAGVNEQF
.,.,TRBJ2-1,TRBV19,ASSIQQGDGQF
.,.,TRBJ2-2,TRBV12-5,ASGFEWAGELF
.,.,TRBJ2-1,TRBV12-5,ASGYGESPYNEQF
few,.,TRBJ1-5,TRBV27,ASSSQDPGVEPQH
.,.,TRBJ2-7,TRBV28,ASGLRHEQY
.,.,TRBJ1-4,TRBV7-6,ASSLFPGQPTNEKLF
.,TRBD2,TRBJ2-7,TRBV6-1,ASSEPSLALSYEQY
few,.,TRBJ2-3,TRBV11-2,ASSPWGTGTDTQY